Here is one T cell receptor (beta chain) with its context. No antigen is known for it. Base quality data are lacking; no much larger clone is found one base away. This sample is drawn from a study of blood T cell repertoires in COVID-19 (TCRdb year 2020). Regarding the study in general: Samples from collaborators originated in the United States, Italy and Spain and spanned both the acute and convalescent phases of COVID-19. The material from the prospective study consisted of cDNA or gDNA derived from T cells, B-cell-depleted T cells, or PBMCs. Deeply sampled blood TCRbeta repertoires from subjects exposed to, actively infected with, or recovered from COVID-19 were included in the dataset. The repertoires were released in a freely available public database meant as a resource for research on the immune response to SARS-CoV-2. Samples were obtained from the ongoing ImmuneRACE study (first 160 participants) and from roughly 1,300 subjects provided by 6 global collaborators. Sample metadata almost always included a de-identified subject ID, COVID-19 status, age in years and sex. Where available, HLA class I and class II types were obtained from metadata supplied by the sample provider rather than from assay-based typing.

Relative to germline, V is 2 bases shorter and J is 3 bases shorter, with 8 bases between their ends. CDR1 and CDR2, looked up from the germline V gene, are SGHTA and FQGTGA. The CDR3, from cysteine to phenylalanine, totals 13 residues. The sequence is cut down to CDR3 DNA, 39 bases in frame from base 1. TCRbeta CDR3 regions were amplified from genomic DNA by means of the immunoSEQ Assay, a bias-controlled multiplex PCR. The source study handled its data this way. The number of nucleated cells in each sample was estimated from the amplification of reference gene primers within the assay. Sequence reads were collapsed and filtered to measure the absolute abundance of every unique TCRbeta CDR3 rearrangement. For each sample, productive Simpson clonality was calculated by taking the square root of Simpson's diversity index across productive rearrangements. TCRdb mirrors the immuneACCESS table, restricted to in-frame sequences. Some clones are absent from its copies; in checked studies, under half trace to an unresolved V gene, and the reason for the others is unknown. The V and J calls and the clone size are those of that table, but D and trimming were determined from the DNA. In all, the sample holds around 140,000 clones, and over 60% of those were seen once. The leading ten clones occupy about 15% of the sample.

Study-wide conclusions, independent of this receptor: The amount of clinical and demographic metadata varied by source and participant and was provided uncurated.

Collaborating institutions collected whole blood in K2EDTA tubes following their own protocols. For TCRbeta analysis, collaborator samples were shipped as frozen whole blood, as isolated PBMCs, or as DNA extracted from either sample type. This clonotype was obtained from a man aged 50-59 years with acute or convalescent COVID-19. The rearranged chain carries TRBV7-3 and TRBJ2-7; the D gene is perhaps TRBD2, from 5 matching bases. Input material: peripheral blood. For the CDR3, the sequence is CASSLLAGYEQYF. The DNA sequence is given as TGTGCCAGCAGCTTACTAGCAGGCTACGAGCAGTACTTC.